This T cell receptor (beta chain) stems from a study of identical twins. Losses at the gene ends were 6 bases for V and 8 bases for J; bases not matched to a gene: 6. The CDR3 runs 14 residues. TCRdb analysed the 5' RACE reads with MiXCR anew, one entry per CDR3 protein. The sample yields nearly 650,000 distinct CDR3 sequences, less than 9% seen once. In its sample, this clonotype was seen many times. The sample was also linked to a second study, of yellow fever vaccine responses in identical twins.

The receptor was derived from a woman aged 18 to 35 in good health. This sequence joins TRBV12-3 or TRBV12-4 and TRBJ2-1, with 11 positions matching TRBD1. Sequencing used PBMCs. In DNA, the CDR3 is TGTGCCAGCAGACTGGACAGGGGGCTGGATGAGCAGTTCTTC. This encodes CASRLDRGLDEQFF.